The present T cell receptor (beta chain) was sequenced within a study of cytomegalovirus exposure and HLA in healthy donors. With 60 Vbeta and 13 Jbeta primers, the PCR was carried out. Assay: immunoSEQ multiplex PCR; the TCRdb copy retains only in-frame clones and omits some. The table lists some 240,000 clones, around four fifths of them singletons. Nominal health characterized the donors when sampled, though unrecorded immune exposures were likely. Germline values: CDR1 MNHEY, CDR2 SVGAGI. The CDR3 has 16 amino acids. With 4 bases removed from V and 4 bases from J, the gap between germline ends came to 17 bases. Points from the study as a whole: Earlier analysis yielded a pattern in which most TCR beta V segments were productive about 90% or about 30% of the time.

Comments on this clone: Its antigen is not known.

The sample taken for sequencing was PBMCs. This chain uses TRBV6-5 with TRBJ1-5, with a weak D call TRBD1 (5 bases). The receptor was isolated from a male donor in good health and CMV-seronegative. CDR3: CASSSQDKGQNQPQHF. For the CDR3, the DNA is TGTGCCAGCAGTTCCCAGGACAAAGGCCAAAATCAGCCCCAGCATTTT.